The 3 T cell receptor beta chains below come from one sample, sequenced in a study of CD8+CD57+ T cells in acquired aplastic anemia. Profiling that covered TCR beta VDJ and CDR3 relied on genomic DNA as its template. Each CDR3 protein is one row after TCRdb ran MiXCR on the reads. Among about 71,000 distinct CDR3 sequences listed, around 50% were seen once. The sequencing sample was made of sorted CD4+, CD8+, or CD8+CD57+ T cells (not recorded which) from PBMCs. The receptors derive from a human donor in good health, serving as a control.

A remark on this clonotype: Given a much more abundant clone one base away, this may be a read error. The chain employs TRBV5-4 and TRBJ2-6; D not certain. The CDR3 consists of 17 residues. The ends were cut back, 3 bases at V and 0 bases at J, with 13 bases in the middle. Germline CDR1 and CDR2: SGHNT and YYREEE (reference sequence). This CDR3 reads CASSSRTVGSGANVLTF. The CDR3, as DNA: TGTGCCAGCAGCTCGAGGACGGTCGGCTCTGGGGCCAACGTCCTGACTTTC.

The J gene is TRBJ2-7, the V gene TRBV15; no firm D call. V gave up 0 bases and J gave up 7 bases, with 10 bases separating them. CDR1 is LNHNV and CDR2 is YYDKDF in the germline V gene (reference sequence). This CDR3 region has 13 residues. The CDR3 is CATSRDRVWEQYF. The CDR3 nucleotides read TGTGCCACCAGCAGAGATAGGGTGTGGGAGCAGTACTTC.

This chain joins TRBV6-1 and TRBJ2-2; D call uncertain. The CDR3 runs to 15 residues. Between the trimmed V and J ends, which lost 4 bases and 6 bases, there was a span of 15 bases. Germline CDR1 MNHNS, CDR2 SASEGT. The CDR3 bases are TGTGCCAGCAGTGTTAACCGTAGCCCACCCGGGGAGCTGTTTTTT. Residues: CASSVNRSPPGELFF.